The 9 T cell receptor beta chains below were found in one sample sequenced in a study of Tregs in tolerant kidney transplant recipients. TCRdb keeps only in-frame clones here, not all; method: immunoSEQ multiplex PCR. There are approximately 98,000 clones in the sample; about 90% occur only once, and around 0.35% lies in the top ten. Sequencing used CD4+ T cells from blood, obtained before the transplant. The receptors originated from a human donor who received a combined kidney and bone marrow transplant.

V usage is TRBV2 and J usage is TRBJ2-7, with a tentative D call TRBD1 (5 bases). V lost 6 bases and J lost 4, with 16 bases in between. Germline V gene lookup returns CDR1 SNHLY and CDR2 FYNNEI. The CDR3 extends over 14 amino acids. The chain's CDR3 is CASSRDRMPYEQYF. CDR3 sequence (DNA): TGTGCCAGCAGCCGCGACAGAATGCCTTACGAGCAGTACTTC.

CDR3 in amino acids: CASSVAQGYSNQPQHF. In DNA, the CDR3 is TGTGCCAGCAGCGTAGCTCAGGGTTATAGCAATCAGCCCCAGCATTTT. The chain is built from TRBV9 and TRBJ1-5; D may be TRBD1 (5 bases). V lost 0 bases and J 0 bases, leaving 10 bases between the germline ends. This CDR3 has 16 residues. Germline lookup yields CDR1 SGDLS and CDR2 YYNGEE.

V and J are TRBV6-4 and TRBJ1-1; D not resolved. Per germline, CDR1 MRHNA and CDR2 SNTAGT. CDR3 size: 13 residues. With 5 bases removed from V and 1 base from J, the gap between germline ends came to 8 bases. CDR3 sequence reads: CASSPGANTEAFF. CDR3 bases: TGTGCCAGCAGTCCGGGAGCGAACACTGAAGCTTTCTTT.

The chain couples TRBV27 to TRBJ1-6; 7 bases fit TRBD1. The CDR3 length is 13 residues. Germline V lookup: CDR1 MNHEY, CDR2 SMNVEV (reference sequence). V was pared by 6 bases and J by 14 bases, with 10 bases of the junction left unmatched. This chain's CDR3 is CASRGTVLSALHF. CDR3 DNA: TGTGCCAGCAGGGGGACAGTTCTGTCGGCCCTCCACTTT.

The chain joins TRBV6-5 to TRBJ2-3; 7 nucleotides align to TRBD1. Germline V lookup: CDR1 MNHEY, CDR2 SVGAGI. The J segment lost 4 bases and the V segment lost 5 bases, leaving 9 bases of the junction unmatched. This CDR3 has 15 residues. DNA for the CDR3: TGTGCCAGCAGTACAGAAAGACAGGGCCCAGATACGCAGTATTTT. It yields the protein CASSTERQGPDTQYF.

V and J are TRBV11-2 and TRBJ2-1; TRBD2 aligns across 7 bases. The CDR3 extends over 18 amino acids. Germline lookup yields CDR1 SGHAT and CDR2 FQNNGV. V was clipped by 6 bases and J by 0 bases; unmatched bases: 14. CDR3 protein: CASRRYSGGLYSYNEQFF. The CDR3 bases are TGTGCCAGCAGGCGGTATTCGGGAGGCCTCTACTCCTACAATGAGCAGTTCTTC.

This chain uses TRBV29-1 with TRBJ1-4; TRBD1 is a possible D gene (5 bases). V was trimmed by 7 bases and J by 8 bases, leaving 14 bases between them. The CDR3 length is 12 residues. CDR1 and CDR2 from the germline V gene are SQVTM and ANQGSEA. The CDR3 DNA follows: TGCAGCGATCTGCAGGGTGGAGAAAAACTGTTTTTT. Its protein is CSDLQGGEKLFF. The whole variable domain, filled in from reference TRBV29-1 and TRBJ1-4, reads SAVISQKPSRDICQRGTSLTIQCQVDSQVTMMFWYRQQPGQSLTLIATANQGSEATYESGFVIDKFPISRPNLTFSTLTVSNMSPEDSSIYLCSDLQGGEKLFFGSGTQLSVL.

This clone came up a few times. The chain is built from TRBV28 and TRBJ1-2; D is unresolved. Germline V gene lookup returns CDR1 MDHEN and CDR2 SYDVKM. Trimming removed 6 bases from V and 4 bases from J, with 9 bases in between. The CDR3 length is 12 residues. This chain's CDR3 is CASSFRGYGYTF. Here the CDR3 DNA reads TGTGCCAGCAGCTTTCGGGGCTATGGCTACACCTTC.

CDR3 amino acids: CASSLGVDGWREKLFF. The DNA of the CDR3 is TGTGCCAGCAGCTTGGGGGTCGACGGGTGGAGAGAAAAACTGTTTTTT. V and J are TRBV5-5 and TRBJ1-4; D is uncertain. The CDR3 has 16 residues. The germline gives CDR1 SGHKS, CDR2 YYEKEE (reference sequence). V lost 0 bases and J lost 8, with 17 bases in between.